The 30 T cell receptor beta chains below come from one sample, sequenced in a study of blood T cell repertoires in COVID-19. Here immunoSEQ multiplex PCR was the method, and the copy in TCRdb shows in-frame clones only, minus some. The repertoire holds about 53,000 clones, with 65% to 80% as singletons. The source material was peripheral blood. The receptors here all came from a man in his 70s with active or convalescent COVID-19.

The chain couples TRBV28 to TRBJ1-1; no reliable D call. Germline-derived CDR1 and CDR2 are MDHEN and SYDVKM. Trimming left V 6 bases short and J 7 bases short, with 15 bases between. CDR3 length: 13 residues. The CDR3 region has the DNA TGTGCCAGCAGACGGACGGGAGTTGGTGAAGCTTTCTTT. Translating gives CASRRTGVGEAFF. Full variable domain (rest looked up from reference TRBV28 and TRBJ1-1): DVKVTQSSRYLVKRTGEKVFLECVQDMDHENMFWYRQDPGLGLRLIYFSYDVKMKEKGDIPEGYSVSREKKERFSLILESASTNQTSMYLCASRRTGVGEAFFGQGTRLTVV.

This chain uses TRBV6-5 with TRBJ1-4; weak D call: TRBD1 (5 bases). The ends were cut back, 0 bases at V and 8 bases at J, with 10 bases in the middle. Per the germline V gene, CDR1 is MNHEY and CDR2 is SVGAGI. The CDR3 spans 14 residues. CDR3 protein: CASSYSAGWEKLFF. CDR3 DNA sequence: TGTGCCAGCAGTTACTCGGCAGGGTGGGAAAAACTGTTTTTT.

This clone was recorded a few times. The same CDR3 can be traced to other DNA sequences in this sample. V and J are TRBV3-1 (or the pseudogene TRBV3-2) and TRBJ1-1, with D tentatively TRBD1 (6 bases). Trimming removed 4 bases from V and 1 base from J, with 10 bases in between. Looked up from germline, CDR1 is LGHDT and CDR2 is YNNKEL (reference sequence). This CDR3 has 14 amino acids. The CDR3 reads CASSRTDRNTEAFF. The DNA of the CDR3 is TGTGCCAGCAGCCGTACGGACAGGAACACTGAAGCTTTCTTT.

The rearrangement joins TRBV3-1 (or the pseudogene TRBV3-2) to TRBJ2-1, with 10 bases matching TRBD2. Losses at the gene ends were 4 bases for V and 2 bases for J; bases not matched to a gene: 2. The V gene's germline CDR1 is LGHDT and CDR2 YNNKEL (reference sequence). This CDR3 has 15 amino acids. CDR3: CASSPSGGPYNEQFF. In nucleotides, the CDR3 is TGTGCCAGCAGCCCTAGCGGGGGACCCTACAATGAGCAGTTCTTC.

The gene calls are TRBV5-1 and TRBJ2-6, with D perhaps TRBD1 (6 bases). The germline V gene encodes CDR1 SGHRS and CDR2 YFSETQ. The V end lost 0 bases, the J end lost 1 base, and 8 bases lay between the germline ends. CDR3 length: 16 amino acids. CDR3 DNA sequence: TGCGCCAGCAGCTTGGGGACAGTTTCTGGGGCCAACGTCCTGACTTTC. Protein: CASSLGTVSGANVLTF.

The chain combines TRBV11-3 with TRBJ2-1, with 7 bases identical to TRBD2. Looked up from germline, CDR1 is SGHNT and CDR2 is YENEEA. V trimming: 4 bases; J trimming: 6 bases; junction bases outside the gene matches: 12. This CDR3 spans 16 amino acids. In nucleotides, the CDR3 is TGTGCCAGCAGCTCGCGGGCGCGGGAGTTGACCAATGAGCAGTTCTTC. This sequence encodes CASSSRARELTNEQFF.

The gene calls are TRBV5-1 and TRBJ1-4; TRBD1 aligns across 7 bases. Germline trimming cut 0 bases from V and 8 bases from J; bases unmatched to any gene: 4. Germline V gives CDR1 SGHRS, CDR2 YFSETQ. CDR3 size: 14 residues. The CDR3 DNA follows: TGCGCCAGCAGCTTGGTACAGGGGTACGAAAAACTGTTTTTT. It is translated as CASSLVQGYEKLFF.

The chain is built from TRBV5-1 and TRBJ2-1, with D possibly TRBD1 on 7 matching bases. In germline, CDR1 is SGHRS, CDR2 YFSETQ. Deletions cut 0 bases from V and 4 bases from J, with 14 bases between. The length of the CDR3 is 16 residues. CDR3: CASSLVGQGGYNEQFF. DNA for the CDR3: TGCGCCAGCAGCTTGGTAGGTCAGGGGGGATACAATGAGCAGTTCTTC.

The chain's CDR3 is CASSLQGAGGYTF. For the CDR3, the DNA is TGTGCCAGCAGTTTACAGGGGGCCGGTGGCTACACCTTC. The J gene is TRBJ1-2, the V gene TRBV6-2 or TRBV6-3; 9 nucleotides align to TRBD1. The CDR3 has 13 residues. Germline CDR1 is MNHEY and CDR2 is SVGEGT. The V segment lost 4 bases and the J segment 7 bases; nucleotides outside the gene matches: 4.

The chain recombines TRBV4-3 with TRBJ2-1; D is unresolved. The CDR3 loop spans 16 amino acids. Germline V gene data show CDR1 as LGHNA and CDR2 as YSLEER. With 1 base removed from V and 2 bases from J, the gap between germline ends came to 12 bases. The CDR3 DNA is TGCGCCAGCAGCCAAGGACTTTTTACCACCTACAATGAGCAGTTCTTC. Its translation is CASSQGLFTTYNEQFF.

The chain has TRBV11-1 and TRBJ2-1; 7 bases align to TRBD2. The CDR3 loop spans 15 amino acids. The germline V gene has CDR1 SGHAT and CDR2 FQDESV (reference sequence). V trimming: 7 bases; J trimming: 10 bases; junction bases outside the gene matches: 16. Here the CDR3 reads CASTPGDYQIKEQFF. The CDR3 DNA follows: TGTGCCAGCACCCCCGGGGACTACCAAATAAAGGAGCAGTTCTTC.

V gene TRBV4-2 combines with J gene TRBJ2-7; possibly TRBD2 for D (5 bases). This CDR3 spans 16 amino acids. Trimming removed 0 bases from V and 1 base from J, with 13 bases in between. Germline V gene lookup returns CDR1 LGHNA and CDR2 YNFKEQ. For the CDR3, the DNA is TGTGCCAGCAGCCAAGATCCCCGACTACCGTCCTACGAGCAGTACTTC. Translated, it gives CASSQDPRLPSYEQYF.

The chain joins TRBV24-1 to TRBJ1-2; possible D gene TRBD1, 5 bases. The CDR3 sequence is 13 residues long. In germline, CDR1 is KGHDR, CDR2 SFDVKD. Deletions cut 10 bases from V and 8 bases from J, with 19 bases between. This chain's CDR3 is CATSVGPWGGYTF. The CDR3 nucleotides are TGTGCCACGTCAGTTGGCCCCTGGGGCGGCTACACCTTC.

The chain is built from TRBV27 and TRBJ1-6, with D maybe TRBD1 (6 bases). V lost 8 bases, J lost 0 bases, and 14 bases lay in between. The CDR3 has 16 amino acids. CDR1 is MNHEY and CDR2 is SMNVEV in the germline V gene (reference sequence). CDR3 nucleotide sequence: TGTGCCAGCGGGGGGGCTACGTCCTCCTATAATTCACCCCTCCACTTT. Its protein product is CASGGATSSYNSPLHF.

The chain has TRBV6-5 and TRBJ1-1; D uncertain. With 4 bases removed from V and 0 bases from J, the gap between germline ends came to 9 bases. CDR1 and CDR2 from the germline V gene are MNHEY and SVGAGI. The CDR3 is 14 residues long. The chain's CDR3 is CASSFQFMNTEAFF. DNA of the CDR3: TGTGCCAGCAGTTTCCAGTTTATGAACACTGAAGCTTTCTTT.

The chain carries TRBV9 and TRBJ1-6, with TRBD1 identical over 7 bases. The CDR3 runs 15 residues. Trimming took 4 bases from V and 5 from J; bases not matched to a gene: 6. Germline CDR1 reads SGDLS; CDR2 reads YYNGEE. The CDR3 spells CASSPGGTDNSPLHF. DNA for the CDR3: TGTGCCAGCAGCCCAGGGGGGACAGATAATTCACCCCTCCACTTT.

The J gene is TRBJ2-5, the V gene TRBV29-1; D unresolved. This CDR3 region has 11 residues. Trimming shortened V by 4 bases and J by 3 bases, and 6 bases separated the two germline ends. The germline V gene has CDR1 SQVTM and CDR2 ANQGSEA. In nucleotides, the CDR3 is TGCAGCGTTGGCCGAGAAGAGACCCAGTACTTC. Residues: CSVGREETQYF.

The CDR3 sequence is CASRSGNTEAFF. CDR3 nucleotides: TGTGCCAGTAGATCAGGGAACACTGAAGCTTTCTTT. The V call is TRBV19, the J call TRBJ1-1; no clear D. The V gene lost 6 bases and the J gene lost 1 base, with 6 bases spanning the gap. The germline gives CDR1 LNHDA, CDR2 SQIVND (reference sequence). The CDR3 has 12 residues.

This clone was detected a few times. The J gene is TRBJ2-7, the V gene TRBV11-2, with a weak D call TRBD1 (5 bases). Germline loops: CDR1 SGHAT, CDR2 FQNNGV. The CDR3 runs to 17 residues. Trimming stripped 3 bases from V and 5 bases from J, with 23 bases between. In DNA form, the CDR3 reads TGTGCCAGCAGCTTTTTTGGGGCTTCGCGCGAAGACGACGAGCAGTACTTC. It yields the protein CASSFFGASREDDEQYF.

The rearrangement uses TRBV19 and TRBJ2-3; the match to TRBD2 covers 10 bases. This CDR3 contains 19 residues. CDR1 and CDR2 (germline): LNHDA, SQIVND (reference sequence). The V and J ends lost 6 bases and 2 bases, in that order; junction bases with no gene match: 17. CDR3 sequence: CASSPTIGRAGGFTDTQYF. CDR3 nucleotides: TGTGCCAGTAGCCCTACTATTGGGAGAGCGGGGGGGTTCACAGATACGCAGTATTTT.

This clone has a single count. V usage is TRBV2 and J usage is TRBJ2-1; the match to TRBD2 covers 10 bases. V lost 6 bases to trimming and J lost 0 bases; unmatched junction nucleotides: 8. There are 17 residues in the CDR3. Germline V gives CDR1 SNHLY, CDR2 FYNNEI. CDR3 protein: CASRRTSGMSSYNEQFF. In DNA form, the CDR3 reads TGTGCCAGCAGACGGACTAGCGGCATGAGCTCCTACAATGAGCAGTTCTTC. Based on the CDR3 plus reference TRBV2 and TRBJ2-1, the full variable domain is EPEVTQTPSHQVTQMGQEVILRCVPISNHLYFYWYRQILGQKVEFLVSFYNNEISEKSEIFDDQFSVERPDGSNFTLKIRSTKLEDSAMYFCASRRTSGMSSYNEQFFGPGTRLTVL.

V and J are TRBV9 and TRBJ1-5; the match to TRBD1 covers 10 bases. Germline V gene data show CDR1 as SGDLS and CDR2 as YYNGEE. Unmatched junction bases numbered 3, after V lost 3 bases and J lost 0 bases. The CDR3 is 16 amino acids. Written as DNA, the CDR3 is TGTGCCAGCAGCGCGGGGACAGGGGATAGCAATCAGCCCCAGCATTTT. Translated, it gives CASSAGTGDSNQPQHF.

The chain joins TRBV7-8 to TRBJ1-5; the D gene is possibly TRBD1 (5 bases). The CDR3 has 13 residues. Trimming removed 5 bases from V and 4 bases from J, with 9 bases in between. CDR1 is SGHVS and CDR2 is FQNEAQ in the germline V gene. The CDR3 DNA reads TGTGCCAGCAGCCGACAGATTAATCAGCCCCAGCATTTT. Its protein is CASSRQINQPQHF. Variable domain in full (rest from reference TRBV7-8 and TRBJ1-5): GAGVSQSPRYKVAKRGQDVALRCDPISGHVSLFWYQQALGQGPEFLTYFQNEAQLDKSGLPSDRFFAERPEGSVSTLKIQRTQQEDSAVYLCASSRQINQPQHFGDGTRLSIL.

V and J are TRBV9 and TRBJ2-1; 15 nucleotides align to TRBD2. The length of the CDR3 is 21 residues. Germline V gene sequence: CDR1 SGDLS, CDR2 YYNGEE. V lost 3 bases and J lost 4; bases outside the gene matches: 17. The CDR3 loop reads CASSAGTGLAGGQSPYNEQFF. CDR3 bases: TGTGCCAGCAGCGCCGGGACCGGACTAGCGGGGGGGCAATCCCCTTACAATGAGCAGTTCTTC.

The genes are TRBV6-2 or TRBV6-3 and TRBJ2-3; the D gene is possibly TRBD1 (6 bases). This CDR3 spans 16 amino acids. The V gene's germline CDR1 is MNHEY and CDR2 SVGEGT. Trimming removed 4 bases at V and 0 bases at J, with 14 bases between. CDR3 amino acids: CASSSVGQLSTDTQYF. The DNA for the CDR3 is TGTGCCAGCAGTTCGGTGGGACAACTAAGCACAGATACGCAGTATTTT.

This rearrangement joins TRBV7-9 to TRBJ1-1, with D unclear. The CDR3 covers 13 residues. Germline assignment: CDR1 SEHNR and CDR2 FQNEAQ (reference sequence). Trimming pared 7 bases from V and 1 base from J, leaving 10 bases between. The CDR3 nucleotides read TGTGCCAGCACCAATTCCGGGAACACTGAAGCTTTCTTT. This translates into CASTNSGNTEAFF. Combining the CDR3 with reference TRBV7-9 and TRBJ1-1 gives the whole variable domain DTGVSQNPRHKITKRGQNVTFRCDPISEHNRLYWYRQTLGQGPEFLTYFQNEAQLEKSRLLSDRFSAERPKGSFSTLEIQRTEQGDSAMYLCASTNSGNTEAFFGQGTRLTVV.

The chain recombines TRBV11-2 with TRBJ2-7; a possible D gene is TRBD1 (6 bases). This CDR3 comprises 15 residues. V lost 2 bases, J lost 1 base, and 12 bases lay in between. Germline V gene lookup returns CDR1 SGHAT and CDR2 FQNNGV. The CDR3 loop reads CASSLQLTGSYEQYF. CDR3 nucleotide sequence: TGTGCCAGCAGCTTACAATTGACAGGTTCCTACGAGCAGTACTTC.

V usage is TRBV4-3 and J usage is TRBJ2-3, with D possibly being TRBD2 (7 bases). This CDR3 has 16 residues. V was shortened by 0 bases and J by 4 bases, with 14 bases between the two germline ends. Germline assignment: CDR1 LGHNA and CDR2 YSLEER. CDR3 coding DNA: TGCGCCAGCAGCCAAGATGGGGGGGCCGTATCAGATACGCAGTATTTT. Encoded protein: CASSQDGGAVSDTQYF.

This chain uses TRBV4-1 with TRBJ1-2; D remains ambiguous. Looked up from germline, CDR1 is MGHRA and CDR2 is YSYEKL. The ends were cut back, 8 bases at V and 4 bases at J, with 8 bases in the middle. This CDR3 comprises 11 residues. The DNA for the CDR3 is TGCGCCAGCTCGGAGGGCTATGGCTACACCTTC. Translation: CASSEGYGYTF.

Here the CDR3 reads CASSLGQGYEKLFF. The CDR3 DNA reads TGCGCCAGCAGCTTGGGGCAGGGGTATGAAAAACTGTTTTTT. The rearrangement links TRBV5-1 to TRBJ1-4; possibly TRBD1 for D (6 bases). Germline V CDR1 and CDR2: SGHRS, YFSETQ. CDR3 length: 14 amino acids. The V end was cut by 0 bases, the J end by 6 bases, with 9 bases between.